This is a list of T cell receptor beta chains from one sample in a study of blood T cell repertoires in COVID-19. Here immunoSEQ multiplex PCR was the method, and the copy in TCRdb shows in-frame clones only, minus some. The sample lists approximately 90,000 clones, 60% to 85% seen once, with roughly 50% in the top ten. The sequencing input was peripheral blood. These receptors all stem from a human donor in a cohort sampled during active COVID-19. Both conserved end residues are part of each CDR3. A D gene is named only where the DNA matches it firmly. Not all rows give a size; the values are once, few, many and, for expanded clones, a class.

TRBJ2-7	TRBV7-2	TRBD1	few	CASSSGTGPSEQYF	TGTGCCAGCAGCTCCGGGACAGGCCCCAGCGAGCAGTACTTC
TRBJ2-7	TRBV2	NA	once	CASSIFYEQYF	TGTGCCAGCAGTATCTTCTACGAGCAGTACTTC
TRBJ2-3	TRBV19	TRBD1	NA	CASASGTVTDTQYF	TGTGCCAGTGCCTCCGGGACAGTCACAGATACGCAGTATTTT
TRBJ1-2	TRBV28	NA	NA	CASSQQGFAYGYTF	TGTGCCAGCAGTCAACAGGGATTTGCCTATGGCTACACCTTC
TRBJ1-1	TRBV5-5	NA	NA	CASSLAGSTEAFF	TGTGCCAGCAGCTTGGCCGGGAGCACTGAAGCTTTCTTT
TRBJ2-7	TRBV15	NA	NA	CATSRDRRAGGEYEQYF	TGTGCCACCAGCAGAGATAGGCGGGCTGGAGGGGAGTACGAGCAGTACTTC
TRBJ2-1	TRBV5-1	TRBD2	few	CASRGSGTSNEQFF	TGCGCCAGCAGGGGTAGCGGGACTTCCAATGAGCAGTTCTTC
TRBJ2-6	TRBV5-1	NA	many	CASSVTGSGANVLTF	TGCGCCAGCAGCGTGACGGGCTCTGGGGCCAACGTCCTGACTTTC
TRBJ2-5	TRBV28	TRBD2	NA	CASSGSGRLSGTQYF	TGTGCCAGCAGTGGTAGCGGGAGGCTCTCTGGGACCCAGTACTTC
TRBJ2-7	TRBV7-2	TRBD2	NA	CASSLGGLAGGSGEQYF	TGTGCCAGCAGCTTAGGGGGACTAGCGGGAGGGTCGGGCGAGCAGTACTTC
TRBJ2-1	TRBV29-1	TRBD1	few	CSVGGSDRVFF	TGCAGCGTTGGAGGCTCGGACAGGGTTTTCTTC
TRBJ2-3	TRBV30	TRBD2	NA	CAWSGGGADTQYF	TGTGCCTGGAGTGGGGGGGGAGCAGATACGCAGTATTTT
TRBJ1-4	TRBV6-1	NA	NA	CASSEFLFRLTNEKLFF	TGTGCCAGCAGTGAATTTTTATTTCGGTTAACTAATGAAAAACTGTTTTTT
TRBJ1-3	TRBV28	TRBD1	NA	CASSTRTGLGNTIYF	TGTGCCAGCAGCACGCGGACAGGCCTAGGAAACACCATATATTTT
TRBJ2-1	TRBV7-2	TRBD2	NA	CASSFGLAGGNEQFF	TGTGCCAGCAGCTTCGGACTAGCGGGGGGGAATGAGCAGTTCTTC
TRBJ2-1	TRBV30	TRBD2	NA	CAWRVTSETYNEQFF	TGTGCCTGGAGGGTGACTAGCGAGACCTACAATGAGCAGTTCTTC
TRBJ2-7	TRBV6-6	TRBD1	NA	CASSHRGPGYEQYF	TGTGCCAGCAGCCACAGGGGGCCCGGATACGAGCAGTACTTC
TRBJ2-7	TRBV5-4	NA	NA	CASSLSDEQYF	TGTGCCAGCAGCTTATCGGACGAGCAGTACTTC
TRBJ2-7	TRBV7-2	NA	NA	CASSLVQGTYEQYF	TGTGCCAGCAGCTTAGTACAGGGTACTTACGAGCAGTACTTC
TRBJ2-7	TRBV6-2/TRBV6-3	NA	NA	CASSFTNNYEQYF	TGTGCCAGCAGTTTTACTAATAACTACGAGCAGTACTTC
TRBJ2-1	TRBV6-5	TRBD2	NA	CASKQSRGRENEQFF	TGTGCCAGCAAACAGTCGCGCGGGAGGGAGAATGAGCAGTTCTTC
TRBJ2-7	TRBV7-9	TRBD1	NA	CASSSRGQGEQYF	TGTGCCAGCAGCTCACGCGGACAGGGCGAGCAGTACTTC
TRBJ2-3	TRBV28	TRBD1	NA	CASRETGGWTDTQYF	TGTGCCAGCAGAGAGACAGGGGGCTGGACAGATACGCAGTATTTT
TRBJ1-1	TRBV6-5	NA	NA	CASSPRGNTEAFF	TGTGCCAGCAGCCCCAGGGGAAACACTGAAGCTTTCTTT
TRBJ2-5	TRBV18	TRBD1	NA	CASSPGQGVETQYF	TGTGCCAGCTCACCGGGACAGGGGGTTGAGACCCAGTACTTC
TRBJ2-1	TRBV15	NA	NA	CATSRDRLVAYNEQFF	TGTGCCACCAGCAGAGATCGTCTTGTCGCCTACAATGAGCAGTTCTTC
TRBJ2-5	TRBV30	NA	NA	CAWSVGLLETQYF	TGTGCCTGGAGTGTGGGCCTTCTAGAGACCCAGTACTTC
TRBJ2-4	TRBV18	NA	NA	CASSLPSGVGNIQYF	TGTGCCAGCTCACTCCCCTCGGGGGTTGGAAACATTCAGTACTTC
TRBJ2-1	TRBV5-1	NA	NA	CASSLVVGNEQFF	TGCGCCAGCAGCTTGGTCGTCGGGAATGAGCAGTTCTTC
TRBJ1-6	TRBV4-1	NA	NA	CASSQARGNSPLHF	TGCGCCAGCAGCCAAGCTAGGGGAAATTCACCCCTCCACTTT
TRBJ1-6	TRBV27	NA	NA	CASSLSPRQLRSPLHF	TGTGCCAGCAGTTTATCCCCCCGACAGTTACGGTCACCCCTCCACTTT
TRBJ1-2	TRBV5-5	NA	once	CASSAGSNYGYTF	TGTGCCAGCAGCGCGGGCTCGAACTATGGCTACACCTTC
TRBJ1-1	TRBV28	NA	NA	CASSTQDVEAFF	TGTGCCAGCAGTACTCAAGATGTGGAAGCTTTCTTT
TRBJ2-1	TRBV30	NA	NA	CAWSHVGEQFF	TGTGCCTGGAGTCACGTCGGGGAGCAGTTCTTC
TRBJ1-6	TRBV5-5	NA	once	CASSLEYGNSPLHF	TGTGCCAGCAGCTTGGAGTACGGGAATTCACCCCTCCACTTT
TRBJ1-5	TRBV18	NA	NA	CASSPSSSREGNQPQHF	TGTGCCAGCTCACCAAGTTCATCCCGGGAGGGCAATCAGCCCCAGCATTTT
TRBJ2-7	TRBV15	NA	NA	CATSSVTPSYEQYF	TGTGCCACCAGCAGTGTGACTCCCTCCTACGAGCAGTACTTC
TRBJ2-1	TRBV19	NA	NA	CASSIGPASYNEQFF	TGTGCCAGTAGTATAGGGCCTGCATCCTACAATGAGCAGTTCTTC
TRBJ1-3	TRBV29-1	NA	NA	CSVAGAGNTIYF	TGCAGCGTTGCAGGGGCCGGAAACACCATATATTTT
TRBJ1-2	TRBV12-3/TRBV12-4	NA	NA	CAIPDRFYGYTF	TGTGCCATCCCGGACAGATTCTATGGCTACACCTTC
TRBJ2-3	TRBV12-1	NA	NA	CAICSADKTDTQYF	TGTGCCATCTGTTCAGCTGACAAGACAGATACGCAGTATTTT
TRBJ2-1	TRBV2	TRBD2	NA	CAIGLAGVYEQFF	TGTGCCATCGGACTAGCGGGGGTCTATGAGCAGTTCTTC
TRBJ2-7	TRBV4-1	TRBD2	few	CASSQDFSGLSYEQYF	TGCGCCAGCAGCCAAGATTTTAGCGGGCTTTCCTACGAGCAGTACTTC
TRBJ2-3	TRBV9	NA	NA	CASSVRGIPATDTQYF	TGTGCCAGCAGCGTTCGCGGGATCCCGGCCACAGATACGCAGTATTTT
TRBJ2-5	TRBV7-2	TRBD2	NA	CASSRSGSNPWETQYF	TGTGCCAGCAGCCGGAGCGGGAGTAACCCGTGGGAGACCCAGTACTTC
TRBJ2-3	TRBV14	NA	NA	CASSHLAGISTDTQYF	TGTGCCAGCAGTCACCTCGCCGGGATTAGCACAGATACGCAGTATTTT
TRBJ2-2	TRBV3-1/TRBV3-2	TRBD2	NA	CASTNLAGGRTGELFF	TGTGCCAGCACCAATCTAGCGGGAGGACGTACCGGGGAGCTGTTTTTT
TRBJ2-7	TRBV5-4	NA	NA	CASSLQGSYEQYF	TGTGCCAGCAGCTTGCAGGGCTCCTACGAGCAGTACTTC
TRBJ1-4	TRBV7-9	TRBD1	many	CASSLALGQGREKLFF	TGTGCCAGCAGCTTAGCGCTGGGACAGGGTCGGGAAAAACTGTTTTTT
TRBJ2-5	TRBV28	TRBD2	NA	CASSSSHLAGGALETQYF	TGTGCCAGCAGTTCCAGCCACCTAGCGGGAGGCGCCTTGGAGACCCAGTACTTC
TRBJ1-4	TRBV28	NA	NA	CASSFLGVGEKLFF	TGTGCCAGCAGTTTTTTAGGAGTCGGTGAAAAACTGTTTTTT
TRBJ2-7	TRBV4-1	TRBD2	once	CASSPLAGARYEQYF	TGCGCCAGCAGCCCGCTAGCGGGAGCGCGCTACGAGCAGTACTTC
TRBJ2-1	TRBV29-1	NA	few	CSVGLGGAWGQFF	TGCAGCGTTGGTCTTGGCGGGGCCTGGGGGCAGTTCTTC
TRBJ2-7	TRBV7-9	TRBD2	few	CASSPSVAGGYEQYF	TGTGCCAGCAGCCCTAGCGTAGCGGGAGGTTACGAGCAGTACTTC
TRBJ2-7	TRBV18	TRBD2	NA	CASSTITTSGSYEQYF	TGTGCCAGCTCAACCATAACTACTAGCGGGAGCTACGAGCAGTACTTC
TRBJ2-5	TRBV4-3	NA	many	CASSQDSASKTQYF	TGCGCCAGCAGCCAAGATTCGGCTAGCAAGACCCAGTACTTC
TRBJ1-1	TRBV28	NA	NA	CASSLLSPREAFF	TGTGCCAGCAGTTTATTAAGCCCTCGGGAAGCTTTCTTT
TRBJ2-3	TRBV15	TRBD1	NA	CATSRDPSTGSTDTQYF	TGTGCCACCAGCAGAGACCCTTCGACAGGGAGCACAGATACGCAGTATTTT
TRBJ1-5	TRBV7-2	NA	NA	CASSLGRGGKGNQPQHF	TGTGCCAGCAGCTTAGGAAGGGGCGGTAAGGGCAATCAGCCCCAGCATTTT